Listed below are T cell receptor beta chains from one sample, sequenced in a study of circulating CD8 cells and anti-PD-1 response in melanoma. TCRdb reprocessed the reads with MiXCR, giving one entry per CDR3 protein. The data contain 2,000 to 2,500 distinct CDR3 sequences, roughly 8.4% of them singletons. The source was CD8+ T cells from PBMCs, collected at baseline or after one month of anti-PD-1 therapy (not recorded which). The receptor source for this set is a human donor with melanoma. Each CDR3 is given without its conserved first and last residue. The size entry is marked missing in some rows and otherwise reads once, few, many or a size class.

j_call clone_size v_call cdr3_aa
TRBJ1-6 medium-sized TRBV9 ASSDRESPLH
TRBJ2-4 medium-sized TRBV6-1 ASSEWRGAKNIQY
TRBJ1-2 medium-sized TRBV29-1 SVSMEYGYT
TRBJ2-1 medium-sized TRBV24-1 ATEKFGGRGANEQF
TRBJ2-1 medium-sized TRBV7-2 ASSETSGGANEQF
TRBJ2-1 - TRBV24-1 ATSPGQGYNEQF
TRBJ1-5 medium-sized TRBV19 ASSKAYSNQPQH
TRBJ2-7 few TRBV19 ASSSGTGAYEQY
TRBJ2-1 medium-sized TRBV24-1 ATSGTEVAYNEQF
TRBJ1-2 - TRBV27 ASSPTVLLYGYA
TRBJ2-1 medium-sized TRBV6-4 ASSDSRQGAESSNEQF
TRBJ2-3 - TRBV5-5 ASSPGRTWTDTQY
TRBJ2-7 medium-sized TRBV29-1 SVEGPAYEQY
TRBJ1-5 - TRBV27 ASSLMNEGQPQH
TRBJ2-5 medium-sized TRBV10-3 ALSEGVQETQY
TRBJ1-1 few TRBV14 ASSPIATEAF
TRBJ2-1 large TRBV28 ASPHRIAREQF
TRBJ1-2 medium-sized TRBV7-2 ASSLAPGDGYT
TRBJ2-1 medium-sized TRBV28 ASTRGYNEQF
TRBJ2-7 medium-sized TRBV5-5 ASSLKGDLSYEQY
TRBJ2-1 medium-sized TRBV19 ASSPRGYNEQF
TRBJ2-1 medium-sized TRBV28 ASSPGLAGVSGEQF
TRBJ2-7 medium-sized TRBV24-1 ATGPGQVYEQY
TRBJ2-7 medium-sized TRBV12-3/TRBV12-4 ASSSPGGGRYEQY
TRBJ1-2 medium-sized TRBV27 ASSSATTGGVYGYT
TRBJ2-7 medium-sized TRBV6-5 ASSPEDSNYEQY
TRBJ2-1 medium-sized TRBV28 ASSTRLGVYNEQF